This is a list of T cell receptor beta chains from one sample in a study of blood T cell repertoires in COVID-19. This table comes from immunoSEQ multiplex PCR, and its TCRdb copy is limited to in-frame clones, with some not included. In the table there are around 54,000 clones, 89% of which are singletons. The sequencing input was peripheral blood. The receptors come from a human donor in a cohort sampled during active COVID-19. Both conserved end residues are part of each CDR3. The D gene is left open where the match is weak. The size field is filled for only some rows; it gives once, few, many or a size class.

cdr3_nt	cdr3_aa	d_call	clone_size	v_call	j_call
TGTGCCAGCAGCTTGACAGGGAACACTGAAGCTTTCTTT	CASSLTGNTEAFF	NA	once	TRBV7-9	TRBJ1-1
TGTGCCAGCAGAACTAGCGGGGGCTCCTACGAGCAGTACTTC	CASRTSGGSYEQYF	TRBD2	NA	TRBV5-6	TRBJ2-7
TGTGCCAGCAGTGGGTTAGCGGGGGGGCCACAGTTCTTC	CASSGLAGGPQFF	TRBD2	once	TRBV2	TRBJ2-1
TGCGCCAGCAGCCAATCTTTTAGCGGGAGGACAGATACGCAGTATTTT	CASSQSFSGRTDTQYF	TRBD2	NA	TRBV4-3	TRBJ2-3
TGCAGTGCTAGTTCCTCGAGCGGGAACCTCATAGAGACCCAGTACTTC	CSASSSSGNLIETQYF	TRBD2	NA	TRBV20-1	TRBJ2-5
TGTGCCAGCAGCTATAGGGGAAGCATGAACACTGAAGCTTTCTTT	CASSYRGSMNTEAFF	NA	NA	TRBV5-4	TRBJ1-1
TGTGCCACCAGTGATCCCAGACACCGTACCAACGAGCAGTACTTC	CATSDPRHRTNEQYF	NA	once	TRBV24-1	TRBJ2-7
TGTGCCAGCAGTGAAGCTGGTCTAGCGGGGGGTAACACAGATACGCAGTATTTT	CASSEAGLAGGNTDTQYF	TRBD2	NA	TRBV6-1	TRBJ2-3
TGTGCCAGCAGGGGGGGACAGGCCTCACTACTATCGAACTATGGCTACACCTTC	CASRGGQASLLSNYGYTF	TRBD1	NA	TRBV5-4	TRBJ1-2
TGTGCCAGCAGCTATGTGGACAGATCTAATTCACCCCTCCACTTT	CASSYVDRSNSPLHF	NA	few	TRBV5-6	TRBJ1-6
TGTGCCAGCAGTGAAGCGAGAATCCCCTTCCTCGACACCTTC	CASSEARIPFLDTF	NA	NA	TRBV6-1	TRBJ1-2
TGTGCCTGGAGTAAACGGACCGGGGAGCTGTTTTTT	CAWSKRTGELFF	NA	NA	TRBV30	TRBJ2-2
TGTGCCAGCAGAGCAACCGGGACAGGGGCGTATGGCTACACCTTC	CASRATGTGAYGYTF	TRBD1	NA	TRBV6-5	TRBJ1-2
TGTGCCAGCAGCCGGGGTGTCGGTACGCAGTATTTT	CASSRGVGTQYF	NA	NA	TRBV13	TRBJ2-3
TGTGCCAGCTCACCACCTTTTGGGACAGACGAAGAAAAACTGTTTTTT	CASSPPFGTDEEKLFF	TRBD1	NA	TRBV18	TRBJ1-4
TGTGCCAGCAGCTACTACGCCTTGGGGACAGGGTATGGCTACACCTTC	CASSYYALGTGYGYTF	TRBD1	NA	TRBV5-6	TRBJ1-2
TGTGCCAGCAGTTACTCGCCTAGCGGGCAAGAGACCCAGTACTTC	CASSYSPSGQETQYF	TRBD2	NA	TRBV6-5	TRBJ2-5
TGTGCCAGCAGCTTTAAAGGAGGACAGGGGAGGGATGAGCAGTTCTTC	CASSFKGGQGRDEQFF	TRBD1	NA	TRBV7-8	TRBJ2-1